This T cell receptor beta chain was recovered during a study of cytomegalovirus exposure and HLA in healthy donors (dated by TCRdb to about 2017). Regarding the research as a whole: According to a later analysis, one platform produced both the roughly 130 validation repertoires and the 666 repertoires of the first cohort. Besides the first cohort of some 670 subjects, a separate validation cohort made up of 120 different subjects was used. The aim of the study was to test whether cataloging public T cell receptors could identify signatures of past pathogen exposure. To predict cytomegalovirus infection status, the study brought together high-throughput TCR immunosequencing, statistical association of individual TCRs with disease status, and machine learning. General conclusions and limits of the study: A later analysis found that TCRs clustered in the first cohort also tended to co-occur in the approximately 120 validation repertoires, with 94% of cluster scores above 0. In vitro tests confirmed that a few of the cytomegalovirus-associated TCR beta chains recognize cytomegalovirus antigens. Cytomegalovirus status was reported to be diagnosed by the classifier with high specificity and sensitivity in both the original and validation cohorts. A total of about 150 TCR beta chains were listed by the study as associated with cytomegalovirus. The authors suggested that the approach could potentially be extended to other disease states and immunological phenotypes. Most TCR sequences were seen in very few donors, while some public TCRs were found in many individuals. All 120 or so repertoires were used to score co-occurrence in the validation cohort in a later analysis, because that analysis had no HLA typing for the cohort.

The CDR3 goes from the cysteine to the phenylalanine over 12 residues. Just CDR3 DNA is preserved here, 36 bases in frame from base 1. V and J are truncated by 4 bases and 8 bases respectively, leaving an intervening sequence of 12 bases. CDR1 and CDR2 are drawn from the germline V gene: SGHDT, YYEEEE. Libraries were built with the immunoSEQ multiplex PCR assay. From the authors' description of their analysis: A statistical classification framework was built for diagnosing cytomegalovirus status from the catalog of TCR beta chain sequences. TCRdb carries this immuneACCESS record with in-frame sequences only. Its versions omit some clonotypes, under half of them owing to an unresolved V gene in the studies checked, with the rest unexplained. V, J and clone size are those of that table, while D and trimming were read from the DNA. The sample records about 150,000 clones, approximately 86% of which are singletons. Clones ranked in the top ten supply around 2.1% of the sample.

As for this clone: What this receptor recognizes is not known. No base quality information exists; no much larger clone differs at one position.

Separate from the approximately 700-subject first cohort, the validation cohort of more than 90 subjects was the group to which the donors belonged. The material sequenced was PBMCs. The sequence joins TRBV5-6 to TRBJ1-2; tentative D gene TRBD1, with 5 bases matching. The receptor was isolated from a human donor in good health. CDR3 loop: CASSVGTLGYTF. Read as DNA, the sequence is TGTGCCAGCAGCGTCGGGACTCTAGGCTACACCTTC.